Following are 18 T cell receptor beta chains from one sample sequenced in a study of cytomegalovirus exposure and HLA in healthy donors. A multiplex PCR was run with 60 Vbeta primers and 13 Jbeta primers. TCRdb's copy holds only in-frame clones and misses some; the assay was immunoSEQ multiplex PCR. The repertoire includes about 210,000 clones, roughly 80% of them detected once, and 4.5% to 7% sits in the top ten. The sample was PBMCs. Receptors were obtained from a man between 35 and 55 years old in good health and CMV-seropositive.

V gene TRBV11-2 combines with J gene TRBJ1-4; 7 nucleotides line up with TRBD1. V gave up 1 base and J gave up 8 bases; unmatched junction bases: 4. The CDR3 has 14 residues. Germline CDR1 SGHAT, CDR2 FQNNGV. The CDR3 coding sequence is TGTGCCAGCAGCTTAGCAGGGGGTGCGGAAAAACTGTTTTTT. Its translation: CASSLAGGAEKLFF.

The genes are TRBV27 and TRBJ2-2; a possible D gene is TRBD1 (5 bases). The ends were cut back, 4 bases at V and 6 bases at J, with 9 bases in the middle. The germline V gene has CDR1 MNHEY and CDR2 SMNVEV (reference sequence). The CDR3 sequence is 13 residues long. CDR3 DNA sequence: TGTGCCAGCAGTTCTTCCAGGGCCGGGGAGCTGTTTTTT. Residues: CASSSSRAGELFF.

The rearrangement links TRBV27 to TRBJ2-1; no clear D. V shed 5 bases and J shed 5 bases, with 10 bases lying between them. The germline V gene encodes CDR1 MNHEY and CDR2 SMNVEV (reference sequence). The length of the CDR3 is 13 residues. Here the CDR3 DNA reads TGTGCCAGCAGTCCGCAGATAAACAATGAGCAGTTCTTC. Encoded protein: CASSPQINNEQFF.

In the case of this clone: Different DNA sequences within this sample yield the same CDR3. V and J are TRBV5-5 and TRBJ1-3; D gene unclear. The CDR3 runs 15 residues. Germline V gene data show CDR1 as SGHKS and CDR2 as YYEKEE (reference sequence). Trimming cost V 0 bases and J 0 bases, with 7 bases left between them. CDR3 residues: CASSLDPGSGNTIYF. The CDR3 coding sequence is TGTGCCAGCAGCTTGGATCCAGGCTCTGGAAACACCATATATTTT.

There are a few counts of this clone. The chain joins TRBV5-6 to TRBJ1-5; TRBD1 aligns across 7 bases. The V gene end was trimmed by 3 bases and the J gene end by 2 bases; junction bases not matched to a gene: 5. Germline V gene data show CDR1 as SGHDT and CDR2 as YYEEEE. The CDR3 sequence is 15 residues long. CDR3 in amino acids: CASSSQGGRNQPQHF. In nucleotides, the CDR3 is TGTGCCAGCAGCTCGCAGGGGGGTCGCAATCAGCCCCAGCATTTT.

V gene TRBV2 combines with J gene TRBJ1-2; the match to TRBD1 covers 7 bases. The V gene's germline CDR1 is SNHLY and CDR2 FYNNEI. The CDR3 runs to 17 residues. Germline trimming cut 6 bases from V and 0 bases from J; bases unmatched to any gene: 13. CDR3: CASSGGRTGGSNYGYTF. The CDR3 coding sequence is TGTGCCAGCAGCGGGGGCAGGACAGGCGGTTCTAACTATGGCTACACCTTC.

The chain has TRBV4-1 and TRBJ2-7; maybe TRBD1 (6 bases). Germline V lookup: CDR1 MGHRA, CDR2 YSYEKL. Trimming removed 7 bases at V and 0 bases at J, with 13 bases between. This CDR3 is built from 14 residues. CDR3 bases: TGCGCCAGCAAGTGGGACACCGGCTCCTACGAGCAGTACGTC. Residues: CASKWDTGSYEQYV.

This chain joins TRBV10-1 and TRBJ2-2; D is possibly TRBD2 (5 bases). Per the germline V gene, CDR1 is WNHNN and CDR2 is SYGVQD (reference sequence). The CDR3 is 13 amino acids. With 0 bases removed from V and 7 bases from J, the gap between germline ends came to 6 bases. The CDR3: CASSESRGGELFF. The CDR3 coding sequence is TGCGCCAGCAGTGAGTCACGGGGCGGGGAGCTGTTTTTT.

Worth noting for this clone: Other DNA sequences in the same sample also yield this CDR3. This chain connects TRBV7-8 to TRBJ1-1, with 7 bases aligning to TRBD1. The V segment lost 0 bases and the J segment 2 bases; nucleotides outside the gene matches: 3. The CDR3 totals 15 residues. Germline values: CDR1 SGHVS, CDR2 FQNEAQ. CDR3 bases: TGTGCCAGCAGCTTAGCGGGGACAGCTAACACTGAAGCTTTCTTT. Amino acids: CASSLAGTANTEAFF.

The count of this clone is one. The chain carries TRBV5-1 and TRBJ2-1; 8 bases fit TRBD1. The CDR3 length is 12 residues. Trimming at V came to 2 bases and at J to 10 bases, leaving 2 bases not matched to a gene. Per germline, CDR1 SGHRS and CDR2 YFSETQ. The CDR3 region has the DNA TGCGCCAGCAGCTTTGGACAGGGCGAGCAGTTCTTC. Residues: CASSFGQGEQFF. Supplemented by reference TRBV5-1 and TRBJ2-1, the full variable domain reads KAGVTQTPRYLIKTRGQQVTLSCSPISGHRSVSWYQQTPGQGLQFLFEYFSETQRNKGNFPGRFSGRQFSNSRSEMNVSTLELGDSALYLCASSFGQGEQFFGPGTRLTVL.

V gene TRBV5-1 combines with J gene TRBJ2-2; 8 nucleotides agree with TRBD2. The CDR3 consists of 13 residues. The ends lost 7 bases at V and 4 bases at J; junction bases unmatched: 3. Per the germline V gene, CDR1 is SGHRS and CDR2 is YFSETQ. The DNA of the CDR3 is TGCGCCAGCGGGACTAGTCGCACCGGGGAGCTGTTTTTT. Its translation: CASGTSRTGELFF.

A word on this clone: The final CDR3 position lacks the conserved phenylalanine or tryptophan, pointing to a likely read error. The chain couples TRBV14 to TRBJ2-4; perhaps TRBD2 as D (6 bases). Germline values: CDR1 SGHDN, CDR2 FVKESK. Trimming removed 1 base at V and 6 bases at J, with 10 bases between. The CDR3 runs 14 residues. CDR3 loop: CASSQGEARNIQYL. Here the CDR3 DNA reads TGTGCCAGCAGCCAAGGGGAGGCGAGAAACATTCAGTACCTC.

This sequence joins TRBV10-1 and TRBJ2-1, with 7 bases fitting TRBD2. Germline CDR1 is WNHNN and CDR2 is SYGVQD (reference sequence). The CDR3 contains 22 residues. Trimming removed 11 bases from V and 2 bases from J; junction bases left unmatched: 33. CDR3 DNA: TGCGCCCGACGTAGTATGGGGCCTGGAGAACTTTGGCGGGAGAGCGCCTACAATGAGCAGTTCTTC. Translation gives CARRSMGPGELWRESAYNEQFF.

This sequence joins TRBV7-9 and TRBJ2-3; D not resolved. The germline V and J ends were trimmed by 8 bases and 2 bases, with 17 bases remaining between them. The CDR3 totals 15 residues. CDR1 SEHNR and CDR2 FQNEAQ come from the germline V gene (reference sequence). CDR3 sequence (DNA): TGTGCCAGCTTCCGCCTTCGGAGTCTCACAGATACGCAGTATTTT. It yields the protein CASFRLRSLTDTQYF. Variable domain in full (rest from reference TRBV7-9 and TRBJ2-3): DTGVSQNPRHKITKRGQNVTFRCDPISEHNRLYWYRQTLGQGPEFLTYFQNEAQLEKSRLLSDRFSAERPKGSFSTLEIQRTEQGDSAMYLCASFRLRSLTDTQYFGPGTRLTVL.

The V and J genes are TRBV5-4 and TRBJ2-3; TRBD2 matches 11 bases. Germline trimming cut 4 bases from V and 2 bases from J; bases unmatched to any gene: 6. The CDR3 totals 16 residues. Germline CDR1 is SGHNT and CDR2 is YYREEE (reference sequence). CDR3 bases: TGTGCCAGCAGCCAGACTAGCGGGATTAACACAGATACGCAGTATTTT. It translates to CASSQTSGINTDTQYF.

The CDR3 nucleotides are TGTGCCAGCAGCCAGATGGGACAGGCCAACGTCCTGACTTTC. This encodes CASSQMGQANVLTF. The chain uses TRBV6-5 and TRBJ2-6, with D possibly TRBD1 on 6 matching bases. The CDR3 covers 14 residues. V gave up 6 bases and J gave up 6 bases, with 12 bases separating them. Germline CDR1 and CDR2: MNHEY and SVGAGI.

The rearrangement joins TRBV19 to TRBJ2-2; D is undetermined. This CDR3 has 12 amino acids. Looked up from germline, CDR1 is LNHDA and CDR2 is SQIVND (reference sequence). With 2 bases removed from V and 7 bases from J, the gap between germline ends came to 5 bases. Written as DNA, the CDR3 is TGTGCCAGTAGTATACGAGGCGGGGAGCTGTTTTTT. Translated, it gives CASSIRGGELFF.

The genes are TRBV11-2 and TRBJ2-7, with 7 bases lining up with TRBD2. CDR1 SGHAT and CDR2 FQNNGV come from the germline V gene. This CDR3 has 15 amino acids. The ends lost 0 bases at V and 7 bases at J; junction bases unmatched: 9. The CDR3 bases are TGTGCCAGCAGCTTAGAATGGGGCGGGAGTAATGAGCAGTACTTC. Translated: CASSLEWGGSNEQYF. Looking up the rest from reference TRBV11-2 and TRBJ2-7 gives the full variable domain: EAGVAQSPRYKIIEKRQSVAFWCNPISGHATLYWYQQILGQGPKLLIQFQNNGVVDDSQLPKDRFSAERLKGVDSTLKIQPAKLEDSAVYLCASSLEWGGSNEQYFGPGTRLTVT.